This TCR beta chain was found in a study of post-analysis software for immune sequencing data. The overall study: Included among the disease courses, which were recorded for the cohort, were relapsing-remitting, secondary progressive and progressive-relapsing multiple sclerosis.

Findings and limits, study-wide: F measure showed strong co-clustering of same-batch samples. Multiple sclerosis patients showed significantly lower normalized Chao1 diversity than controls did. A few TRBV segments appeared more often in patients than in controls, and TRBV5-6, TRBV5-1 and TRBV20-1 were among these.

Researchers reported that TCR beta cDNA libraries carried unique molecular identifiers. The yield from about 1 to 10 million T cells was 500,000 or so cDNA molecules in total. One entry per CDR3 protein, called by TCRdb with MiXCR from the PCR reads. This sample has some 700,000 distinct CDR3 sequences, with 59% found just once. This clonotype was observed a handful of times. The antigen remains undetermined. CDR1 and CDR2 (germline): DFQATT, SNEGSKA (reference sequence). The CDR3 is made up of 13 amino acids. The V end was cut by 5 bases, the J end by 2 bases, with 12 bases between. The TCR sequence derives from a girl aged 2 to 9 with multiple sclerosis. The chain recombines TRBV20-1 with TRBJ1-2, with D tentatively TRBD1 (5 bases). Sequencing was carried out using blood. The CDR3 DNA is TGCAGTGCTGCCAGGGAGACCAACTATGGCTACACCTTC. Its protein product is CSAARETNYGYTF.